This T cell receptor (beta chain) is drawn from a study of blood T cell repertoires in COVID-19. Unmatched junction bases numbered 8, after V lost 4 bases and J lost 2 bases. The CDR3 length is 16 residues. Germline values: CDR1 SGHRS, CDR2 YFSETQ. Clones were read by immunoSEQ multiplex PCR, and TCRdb kept only the in-frame ones, dropping some. This sample yields about 98,000 clones, of which approximately 72% are seen a single time; roughly 24% belongs to the top ten. Sequencing input: peripheral blood. The sequence was obtained from a man in his 70s with acute or convalescent COVID-19. The chain links TRBV5-1 to TRBJ2-5; 10 bases are a match to TRBD2. The CDR3 reads CASSIKQREGQETQYF. In DNA, the CDR3 is TGCGCCAGCAGCATAAAACAGCGGGAGGGGCAAGAGACCCAGTACTTC.